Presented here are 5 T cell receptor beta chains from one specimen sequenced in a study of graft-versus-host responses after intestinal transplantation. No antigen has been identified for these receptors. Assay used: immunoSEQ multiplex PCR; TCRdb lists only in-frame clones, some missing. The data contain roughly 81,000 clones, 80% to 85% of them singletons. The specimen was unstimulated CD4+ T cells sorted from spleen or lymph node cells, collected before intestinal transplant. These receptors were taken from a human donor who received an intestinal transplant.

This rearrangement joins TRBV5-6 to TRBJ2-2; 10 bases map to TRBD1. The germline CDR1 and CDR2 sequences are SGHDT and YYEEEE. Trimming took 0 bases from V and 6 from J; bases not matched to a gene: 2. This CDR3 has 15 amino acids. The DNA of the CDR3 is TGTGCCAGCAGCTTGGAGGGACAGGGGTCCGGGGAGCTGTTTTTT. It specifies CASSLEGQGSGELFF.

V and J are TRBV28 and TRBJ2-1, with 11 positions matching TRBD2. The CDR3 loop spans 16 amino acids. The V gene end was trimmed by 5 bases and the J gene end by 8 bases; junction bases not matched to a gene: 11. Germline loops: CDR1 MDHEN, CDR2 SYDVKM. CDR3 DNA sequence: TGTGCCAGCAGTCCCAGACTAGCGGGGAGTGACCATGAGCAGTTCTTC. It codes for CASSPRLAGSDHEQFF.

In nucleotides, the CDR3 is TGCGCCAGCAGCCCCTACGGACAGGGGACCTACGAGCAGTACTTC. Its translation: CASSPYGQGTYEQYF. V gene TRBV4-1 combines with J gene TRBJ2-7; 9 bases line up with TRBD1. The CDR3 runs 15 residues. Trimming cost V 4 bases and J 2 bases; bases outside gene matches: 6. Germline CDR1 is MGHRA and CDR2 is YSYEKL.

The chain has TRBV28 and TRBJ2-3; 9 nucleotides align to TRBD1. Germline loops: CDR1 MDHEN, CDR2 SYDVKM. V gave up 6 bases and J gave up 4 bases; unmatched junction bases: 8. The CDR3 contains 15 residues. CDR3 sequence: CASRLTGGRADTQYF. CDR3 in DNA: TGTGCCAGCAGACTAACAGGGGGCAGGGCAGATACGCAGTATTTT. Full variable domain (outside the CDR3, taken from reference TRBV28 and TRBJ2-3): DVKVTQSSRYLVKRTGEKVFLECVQDMDHENMFWYRQDPGLGLRLIYFSYDVKMKEKGDIPEGYSVSREKKERFSLILESASTNQTSMYLCASRLTGGRADTQYFGPGTRLTVL.

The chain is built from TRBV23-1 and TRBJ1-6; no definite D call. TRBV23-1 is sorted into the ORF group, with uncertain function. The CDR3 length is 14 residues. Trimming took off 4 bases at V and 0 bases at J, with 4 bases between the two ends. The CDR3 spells CASSPGSYNSPLHF. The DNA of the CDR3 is TGCGCCAGCAGTCCAGGCTCCTATAATTCACCCCTCCACTTT.